Below are 18 T cell receptor beta chains sequenced from a single sample in a study of CD8+ T cells in alopecia areata. Extracted RNA was reverse transcribed into cDNA, the sequencing template. The assay was immunoSEQ multiplex PCR, and TCRdb's table has in-frame clones only and misses some. The sample lists over 100,000 clones; about 47% were seen once. The sample in question was CD8+ T cells sorted from blood, obtained at week 0. The receptors shown here come from a human donor with alopecia areata.

DNA of the CDR3: TGCAGTGCTAGGAAGAACACTGAAGCTTTCTTT. As protein: CSARKNTEAFF. This chain links TRBV20-1 with TRBJ1-1; no definite D call. The CDR3 consists of 11 residues. Trimming pared 3 bases from V and 1 base from J, leaving 3 bases between. The germline CDR1 and CDR2 sequences are DFQATT and SNEGSKA (reference sequence).

This clone occurred a few times. The chain has TRBV18 and TRBJ1-5, with 10 bases aligning to TRBD1. Germline V gives CDR1 KGHSH, CDR2 LQKENI. The CDR3 loop spans 18 amino acids. The junction had 10 bases not matched to a gene; V was cut back by 3 bases and J by 2 bases. CDR3 in DNA: TGTGCCAGCTCACCCCACCGGGACAGGGGAGACGGCAATCAGCCCCAGCATTTT. Its translation: CASSPHRDRGDGNQPQHF.

This sequence joins TRBV27 and TRBJ2-7; perhaps TRBD2 as D (6 bases). The CDR3 length is 13 residues. Germline values: CDR1 MNHEY, CDR2 SMNVEV (reference sequence). Trimming took 5 bases from V and 3 from J, leaving 11 bases between them. The CDR3 DNA sequence: TGTGCCAGCAGTCGGACGGGAGACTACGAGCAGTACTTC. Its translation: CASSRTGDYEQYF.

This clone showed up just once. The chain employs TRBV4-3 and TRBJ2-7; TRBD1 matches 7 bases. V was clipped by 1 base and J by 4 bases; unmatched bases: 7. This CDR3 region has 15 residues. The germline V gene has CDR1 LGHNA and CDR2 YSLEER. This CDR3 is CASSQGFGRGYEQYF. The CDR3 DNA is TGCGCCAGCAGCCAAGGGTTTGGCAGGGGGTACGAGCAGTACTTC.

This clone is labeled as medium-sized (0.01 to 0.1%). The rearrangement links TRBV4-1 to TRBJ2-2; D gene ambiguous. The CDR3 length is 14 residues. V lost 5 bases and J lost 1, with 8 bases in between. Germline-derived CDR1 and CDR2 are MGHRA and YSYEKL. The CDR3 DNA is TGCGCCAGCAGCTATGGGGAGAACACCGGGGAGCTGTTTTTT. Protein product: CASSYGENTGELFF.

The sample holds a few counts of this clone. V is TRBV4-1 and J is TRBJ2-7; D remains ambiguous. Germline values: CDR1 MGHRA, CDR2 YSYEKL. V shed 1 base and J shed 2 bases, with 12 bases lying between them. CDR3 size: 15 residues. CDR3 sequence: CASSQVYAGPYEQYF. CDR3 bases: TGCGCCAGCAGCCAAGTGTATGCAGGACCCTACGAGCAGTACTTC.

Concerning this clone: Distinct nucleotide sequences in the sample also encode this CDR3. V gene TRBV29-1 combines with J gene TRBJ2-5; tentative D call: TRBD2 (6 bases). The germline V gene encodes CDR1 SQVTM and CDR2 ANQGSEA. The CDR3 totals 12 residues. V gave up 3 bases and J gave up 3 bases, with 8 bases separating them. This chain's CDR3 is CSVERGKETQYF. The CDR3 DNA reads as TGCAGCGTTGAGCGGGGAAAAGAGACCCAGTACTTC.

The V and J genes are TRBV4-3 and TRBJ2-5; tentative D call: TRBD2 (5 bases). CDR3 size: 15 residues. Germline V gene lookup returns CDR1 LGHNA and CDR2 YSLEER. Trimming shortened V by 4 bases and J by 1 base, and 13 bases separated the two germline ends. CDR3 coding DNA: TGCGCCAGCAGCCTCTATACGGGATTCCAAGAGACCCAGTACTTC. It specifies CASSLYTGFQETQYF.

V gene TRBV11-2 combines with J gene TRBJ2-7, with D possibly called TRBD1 or TRBD2 (5 bases each). Trimming left V 4 bases short and J 3 bases short, with 13 bases between. CDR1 is SGHAT and CDR2 is FQNNGV in the germline V gene. CDR3 length: 14 amino acids. In DNA, the CDR3 is TGTGCCAGCAGCTGGGACGGAACTAACTACGAGCAGTACTTC. It translates to CASSWDGTNYEQYF.

This chain uses TRBV7-9 with TRBJ2-7; the D gene could be TRBD1 or TRBD2 (5 bases each). The CDR3 length is 15 residues. With 3 bases removed from V and 5 bases from J, the gap between germline ends came to 17 bases. Germline values: CDR1 SEHNR, CDR2 FQNEAQ (reference sequence). The CDR3: CASSFNKGKGDEQYF. CDR3 bases: TGTGCCAGCAGCTTTAACAAGGGGAAGGGAGACGAGCAGTACTTC.

The rearrangement joins TRBV23-1 to TRBJ2-1; TRBD2 matches at 7 bases. TRBV23-1 is reported as an ORF; its role is uncertain. After removal of 0 bases from V and 5 bases from J, the junction contained 1 base not matched to a gene. CDR3 length: 14 amino acids. The CDR3 region has the DNA TGCGCCAGCAGTCAATCGGGGAGGGACAATGAGCAGTTCTTC. It codes for CASSQSGRDNEQFF.

This clone was observed at least ten times. V usage is TRBV4-2 and J usage is TRBJ1-2; 9 bases map to TRBD1. The CDR3 runs to 15 residues. V shed 3 bases and J 8 bases; nucleotides not matched to a gene: 10. The germline gives CDR1 LGHNA, CDR2 YNFKEQ. The CDR3, as DNA: TGTGCCAGCAGCCAGGACAGGGGTTTGGTCGAGGGCTACACCTTC. The encoded protein is CASSQDRGLVEGYTF.

This chain joins TRBV29-1 and TRBJ2-3; 12 bases line up with TRBD2. Germline lookup yields CDR1 SQVTM and CDR2 ANQGSEA. There are 16 residues in the CDR3. Trimming removed 3 bases from V and 2 bases from J; junction bases left unmatched: 6. The CDR3 DNA reads as TGCAGCGTTGAGCTAGCGGGGGGGCGTAACACAGATACGCAGTATTTT. Translated, it gives CSVELAGGRNTDTQYF.

The rearrangement joins TRBV13 to TRBJ1-6, with D perhaps TRBD1 (6 bases). V was shortened by 5 bases and J by 9 bases, with 14 bases between the two germline ends. The CDR3 consists of 14 residues. From germline, CDR1 is PRHDT and CDR2 FYEKMQ (reference sequence). CDR3 region: CASSQQGGGSPLHF. CDR3 coding DNA: TGTGCCAGCAGCCAACAGGGAGGCGGTTCACCCCTCCACTTT.

The chain links TRBV7-9 to TRBJ1-5; D call uncertain. V shed 2 bases and J shed 4 bases, with 6 bases lying between them. This CDR3 comprises 13 residues. CDR1 SEHNR and CDR2 FQNEAQ come from the germline V gene (reference sequence). For the CDR3, the DNA is TGTGCCAGCAGCTTACCGGGAAATCAGCCCCAGCATTTT. This gives the protein CASSLPGNQPQHF.

This clone was observed a handful of times. The chain employs TRBV13 and TRBJ2-1; D is undetermined. V lost 2 bases to trimming and J lost 5 bases, with 4 bases between them. CDR3 length equals 12 residues. CDR1 and CDR2 from the germline V gene are PRHDT and FYEKMQ (reference sequence). CDR3 sequence (DNA): TGTGCCAGCAGCTTACTAGACAATGAGCAGTTCTTC. It translates to CASSLLDNEQFF.

This clone was found a few times. J is TRBJ2-7 and V is TRBV13; D is undetermined. The CDR3 runs to 12 residues. Trimming removed 8 bases at V and 6 bases at J, with 14 bases between. Per germline, CDR1 PRHDT and CDR2 FYEKMQ (reference sequence). The CDR3 nucleotides read TGTGCCAGCCGAGAGGCGGTGAGCGAGCAGTACTTC. This translates into CASREAVSEQYF.

The CDR3 loop reads CASSSGSDFYGYTF. The DNA for the CDR3 is TGCGCCAGCAGCTCCGGGTCGGATTTTTATGGCTACACCTTC. This rearrangement joins TRBV5-1 to TRBJ1-2; D gene ambiguous. The V end lost 3 bases, the J end lost 5 bases, and 14 bases lay between the germline ends. This CDR3 has 14 amino acids. Per germline, CDR1 SGHRS and CDR2 YFSETQ.